The 20 T cell receptor beta chains in this list originate from one sample, sequenced in a study of memory CD4+ T cells and cytomegalovirus serostatus. The sort gate was single viable CD3+CD4+CD8-CD45RO+ cells for memory CD4+ T cells. Here immunoSEQ multiplex PCR was the method, and the copy in TCRdb shows in-frame clones only, minus some. The sample holds 61,000 or so clones; over 60% are singletons and the top ten take approximately 0.5%. The specimen sequenced was memory CD4+ T cells from blood. Receptors were obtained from an adult in good health and CMV-seronegative. Some clones in this sample may be carry-over from other donors' samples.

The CDR3 DNA reads as TGCAGCGTTGATGGAGGACTAGGACTACACGAGCAGTACTTC. It is translated as CSVDGGLGLHEQYF. The chain combines TRBV29-1 with TRBJ2-7, with 7 bases fitting TRBD2. Losses at the gene ends were 3 bases for V and 5 bases for J; bases not matched to a gene: 10. From germline, CDR1 is SQVTM and CDR2 ANQGSEA. The CDR3 runs 14 residues.

This clone occurred a few times. The chain combines TRBV28 with TRBJ1-4; D uncertain. Per the germline V gene, CDR1 is MDHEN and CDR2 is SYDVKM. The CDR3 sequence is 12 residues long. Trimming stripped 2 bases from V and 8 bases from J, with 6 bases between. In DNA, the CDR3 is TGTGCCAGCAGTTTACATCGAGAAAAACTGTTTTTT. Residues: CASSLHREKLFF.

V is TRBV2 and J is TRBJ2-7; TRBD2 might be the D (6 bases). V lost 1 base and J 4 bases, leaving 14 bases between the germline ends. The CDR3 contains 15 residues. The germline gives CDR1 SNHLY, CDR2 FYNNEI. The DNA of the CDR3 is TGTGCCAGCAGTGAAGTGGCTAGCGAGCGGTACGAGCAGTACTTC. This translates into CASSEVASERYEQYF.

The rearrangement uses TRBV7-8 and TRBJ1-2; 7 nucleotides align to TRBD1. Losses at the gene ends were 2 bases for V and 8 bases for J; bases not matched to a gene: 14. Germline CDR1 SGHVS, CDR2 FQNEAQ. The CDR3 sequence is 16 residues long. CDR3 DNA: TGTGCCAGCAGCTTACTGTCCTCGACCAGGGGGAAGGGCTACACCTTC. Translated: CASSLLSSTRGKGYTF.

This chain links TRBV5-1 with TRBJ2-2; 7 bases fit TRBD1. The CDR3 contains 13 residues. V was pared by 4 bases and J by 6 bases, with 3 bases of the junction left unmatched. The germline V gene has CDR1 SGHRS and CDR2 YFSETQ. The CDR3 DNA sequence: TGCGCCAGCAGCCAGGGGGTAGCCGGGGAGCTGTTTTTT. Translation: CASSQGVAGELFF.

The gene calls are TRBV4-3 and TRBJ2-2; perhaps TRBD2 as D (6 bases). Trimming removed 1 base from V and 0 bases from J, with 6 bases in between. In germline, CDR1 is LGHNA, CDR2 YSLEER. The CDR3 covers 15 residues. Here the CDR3 DNA reads TGCGCCAGCAGCCAAGGGGGGGCGAACACCGGGGAGCTGTTTTTT. Translated, it gives CASSQGGANTGELFF.

The V call is TRBV27, the J call TRBJ2-5; D call uncertain. The ends were cut back, 5 bases at V and 0 bases at J, with 10 bases in the middle. Germline values: CDR1 MNHEY, CDR2 SMNVEV (reference sequence). The CDR3 runs to 14 residues. This CDR3 is CASSPRSNQETQYF. CDR3 DNA: TGTGCCAGCAGTCCTCGGTCTAACCAAGAGACCCAGTACTTC.

This chain links TRBV2 with TRBJ2-7, with 11 bases identical to TRBD2. Trimming took 5 bases from V and 8 from J; bases not matched to a gene: 11. This CDR3 region has 15 residues. Per germline, CDR1 SNHLY and CDR2 FYNNEI. CDR3 bases: TGTGCCAGCAGTTTGGGGACTAGCGGACAAGGGAAGCAGTACTTC. This sequence encodes CASSLGTSGQGKQYF.

The CDR3 loop is CASSLVSHTGELFF. The DNA of the CDR3 is TGTGCCAGCAGCTTAGTCTCCCACACCGGGGAGCTGTTTTTT. The J gene is TRBJ2-2, the V gene TRBV11-2; no firm D call. CDR1 is SGHAT and CDR2 is FQNNGV in the germline V gene. V lost 1 base and J 3 bases, leaving 6 bases between the germline ends. The CDR3 covers 14 residues.

The CDR3 reads CASSQGQEFMNTEAFF. In DNA, the CDR3 is TGTGCCAGTAGCCAAGGACAGGAATTTATGAACACTGAAGCTTTCTTT. The rearrangement uses TRBV19 and TRBJ1-1, with 7 bases identical to TRBD1. After removal of 6 bases from V and 0 bases from J, the junction contained 10 bases not matched to a gene. Germline V gene data show CDR1 as LNHDA and CDR2 as SQIVND (reference sequence). The CDR3 runs to 16 residues.

On this clone: The junction differs from germline at one of its ends, possibly a read error. The J gene is TRBJ1-6, the V gene TRBV2, with a weak D call TRBD1 (6 bases). The CDR3 has 13 residues. CDR1 is SNHLY and CDR2 is FYNNEI in the germline V gene. The chain's CDR3 is CASNEGGNSPLHF. In DNA form, the CDR3 reads TGTGCCAGCAATGAAGGGGGTAATTCACCCCTCCACTTT.

J is TRBJ1-3 and V is TRBV2; D is perhaps TRBD1 (5 bases). CDR1 is SNHLY and CDR2 is FYNNEI in the germline V gene. CDR3 length: 14 amino acids. Trimming stripped 7 bases from V and 2 bases from J, with 12 bases between. The CDR3 loop is CASNRGVAGNTIYF. The CDR3 DNA sequence: TGTGCCAGCAACAGAGGGGTTGCTGGAAACACCATATATTTT.

The chain carries TRBV14 and TRBJ1-1; D is possibly TRBD1 (5 bases). The CDR3 runs 14 residues. Trimming took 1 base from V and 5 from J, leaving 11 bases between them. Germline CDR1 reads SGHDN; CDR2 reads FVKESK. This CDR3 reads CASSQVGGTTEAFF. CDR3 DNA sequence: TGTGCCAGCAGCCAAGTAGGAGGGACGACTGAAGCTTTCTTT.

The chain is built from TRBV19 and TRBJ2-2, with D possibly TRBD2 on 6 matching bases. The CDR3 extends over 13 amino acids. Trimming took off 3 bases at V and 8 bases at J, with 10 bases between the two ends. Germline CDR1 and CDR2: LNHDA and SQIVND (reference sequence). Here the CDR3 DNA reads TGTGCCAGTAGTATGAAGGGGACTGGGGAGCTGTTTTTT. It yields the protein CASSMKGTGELFF.

This clone was detected only a few times. CDR3 region: CASSLGGHRRTGELFF. The CDR3 DNA follows: TGTGCCAGCAGTTTGGGGGGGCATCGGCGAACCGGGGAGCTGTTTTTT. The genes are TRBV28 and TRBJ2-2, with D maybe TRBD2 (7 bases). Trimming stripped 3 bases from V and 5 bases from J, with 16 bases between. The germline CDR1 and CDR2 sequences are MDHEN and SYDVKM. The CDR3 length is 16 residues.

This chain joins TRBV7-2 and TRBJ2-5, with D maybe TRBD1 (5 bases). V was clipped by 5 bases and J by 1 base, with 8 bases between them. This CDR3 is 13 amino acids long. The germline gives CDR1 SGHTA, CDR2 FQGNSA. CDR3 nucleotide sequence: TGTGCCAGCAGCCTAGGGGTCCAAGAGACCCAGTACTTC. The encoded protein is CASSLGVQETQYF.

V usage is TRBV7-9 and J usage is TRBJ1-2; D is uncertain. The V gene's germline CDR1 is SEHNR and CDR2 FQNEAQ (reference sequence). V was pared by 1 base and J by 4 bases, with 7 bases between. The CDR3 is 13 amino acids. CDR3 coding DNA: TGTGCCAGCAGCTTAGGGGGAATCTATGGCTACACCTTC. This gives the protein CASSLGGIYGYTF.

This clone was observed a handful of times. V and J are TRBV28 and TRBJ1-1; 9 nucleotides line up with TRBD1. CDR1 MDHEN and CDR2 SYDVKM come from the germline V gene. With V trimmed by 2 bases and J by 7 bases, 5 bases remained unmatched. The CDR3 runs to 14 residues. In nucleotides, the CDR3 is TGTGCCAGCAGTTTAGTACAGGGGGCGCGTGAAGCTTTCTTT. It yields the protein CASSLVQGAREAFF.

The chain links TRBV7-3 to TRBJ2-5; maybe TRBD1 (5 bases). The CDR3 length is 14 residues. V was clipped by 5 bases and J by 4 bases, with 14 bases between them. Germline-derived CDR1 and CDR2 are SGHTA and FQGTGA. This CDR3 reads CASSPTSQGETQYF. The DNA for the CDR3 is TGTGCCAGCAGCCCTACCAGCCAGGGAGAGACCCAGTACTTC.

This clone was counted only a few times. This chain uses TRBV6-1 with TRBJ1-1, with 7 bases that match TRBD1. The junction had 10 bases not matched to a gene; V was cut back by 11 bases and J by 1 base. Germline CDR1 MNHNS, CDR2 SASEGT. The CDR3 sequence is 14 residues long. CDR3 region: CAAVPGQSNTEAFF. The CDR3 DNA follows: TGTGCCGCCGTTCCGGGACAGTCGAACACTGAAGCTTTCTTT.